This TCR beta chain originates from a study of lymphopenia after photon versus proton radiotherapy. The assay was immunoSEQ multiplex PCR, and TCRdb's table has in-frame clones only and misses some. The table shows around 22,000 clones, with 75% to 90% occurring only once. Findings of the study overall: A bigger post-nadir fall in TCR diversity correlated inversely with survival time in deceased patients. Photon-treated patients lost naive T cells and TCR diversity; proton-treated stayed stable. Only patients who died were analyzed for survival; proton advantage is unproven. After lymphocyte nadir, photon-treated repertoires showed oligoclonal expansion, especially CD8+ Temra.

About this clone itself: Its antigen is not identified.

The TCR sequence derives from a man in his forties or fifties with gastric cancer. The sample in question was peripheral blood, obtained from a patient treated with photon-based radiotherapy.

CDR3 loop: CASSSATGEAFF. The CDR3 coding sequence is TGTGCCAGCAGCTCCGCGACAGGGGAAGCTTTCTTT. The chain links TRBV13 to TRBJ1-1, with 7 bases that match TRBD1. In germline, CDR1 is PRHDT, CDR2 FYEKMQ (reference sequence). The junction had 4 bases not matched to a gene; V was cut back by 4 bases and J by 8 bases. The CDR3 runs to 12 residues.